The text below deals with one TCR beta chain. Autoimmune disease history or systemic immunosuppression excluded patients. The data are from a study of OX40 agonist ivuxolimab in advanced cancers. Looking at the study overall: Patients were approximately 80% male with ages roughly 20 to 80, mean roughly 64.

Assay: immunoSEQ multiplex PCR; the TCRdb copy retains only in-frame clones and omits some. The sample carries some 80,000 clones, around 85% recorded once. Germline values: CDR1 MDHEN, CDR2 SYDVKM. The CDR3 contains 14 residues. V lost 2 bases to trimming and J lost 1 base, with 8 bases between them. V usage is TRBV28 and J usage is TRBJ1-1, with D hard to call. The sample was CD4+ or CD8+ T cells sorted from blood, taken in a trial of the OX40 agonist ivuxolimab. The receptor was derived from an adult with an advanced solid tumor such as melanoma, head and neck, liver or kidney cancer. Here the CDR3 reads CASSLRVGNTEAFF. CDR3 nucleotides: TGTGCCAGCAGTTTAAGGGTGGGGAACACTGAAGCTTTCTTT. The full variable domain, completed using reference TRBV28 and TRBJ1-1, is DVKVTQSSRYLVKRTGEKVFLECVQDMDHENMFWYRQDPGLGLRLIYFSYDVKMKEKGDIPEGYSVSREKKERFSLILESASTNQTSMYLCASSLRVGNTEAFFGQGTRLTVV.